The rows below give T cell receptor beta chains drawn from one sample of a study of T-cell memory formation after mild COVID-19. TCRdb independently ran MiXCR on the 5' RACE reads; one entry per CDR3 protein. The data hold about 110,000 distinct CDR3 sequences, with roughly an eighth observed a single time. The sequenced sample consisted of PBMCs or a T cell subset sorted from them (not recorded which). These receptors came from an adult woman who had mild COVID-19 (a few samples of this study predate the infection). Cell type and time point are not known. CDR3s include the opening cysteine and the closing phenylalanine or tryptophan. Fields, in order: V gene, J gene, D gene, clone size, CDR3 protein, CDR3 DNA. A D gene is named only where the DNA matches it firmly. For some rows the clone size is stated as once, few or many, or as a class when expanded; others skip it.

TRBV7-2,TRBJ2-1,.,many,CASSLAERGRGSYNEQFF,TGTGCCAGCAGCTTAGCGGAAAGGGGGAGGGGCTCCTACAATGAGCAGTTCTTC
TRBV7-9,TRBJ1-5,.,.,CASRPMEANNQPQHF,TGTGCCAGCAGACCCATGGAAGCCAATAATCAGCCCCAGCATTTT
TRBV12-3/TRBV12-4,TRBJ2-1,.,.,CASSSGVGGFF,TGTGCCAGCAGCTCAGGGGTTGGAGGTTTCTTC
TRBV12-3/TRBV12-4,TRBJ2-7,TRBD1,few,CASSSGQGAGEQYF,TGTGCCAGCAGTTCGGGACAGGGGGCGGGTGAGCAGTACTTC
TRBV9,TRBJ2-6,.,.,CASSSRLDSGANVLTF,TGTGCCAGCAGCTCGCGGTTGGACTCTGGGGCCAACGTCCTGACTTTC
TRBV15,TRBJ2-7,.,few,CATSREYITYEQYF,TGTGCCACCAGCAGGGAATATATAACCTACGAGCAGTACTTC
TRBV24-1,TRBJ2-1,TRBD2,.,CATSDSGTSGYNEQFF,TGTGCCACCAGTGATTCCGGGACTAGCGGTTACAATGAGCAGTTCTTC
TRBV12-3/TRBV12-4,TRBJ2-2,.,few,CASSWVPGKFITGELFF,TGTGCCAGCAGTTGGGTCCCAGGGAAATTCATCACCGGGGAGCTGTTTTTT
TRBV24-1,TRBJ1-2,.,few,CATSDTQQDGLRWGYTF,TGTGCCACCAGTGATACCCAACAAGACGGGCTCCGGTGGGGCTACACCTTC
TRBV5-6,TRBJ2-1,.,few,CASSQPNRDVYNEQFF,TGTGCCAGCAGCCAACCCAACAGGGACGTCTACAATGAGCAGTTCTTC
TRBV19,TRBJ2-7,TRBD2,.,CASSIGGANYEQYF,TGTGCCAGTAGTATCGGGGGGGCGAACTACGAGCAGTACTTC
TRBV7-9,TRBJ2-1,.,many,CASSLSLREQFF,TGTGCCAGCAGCTTATCTCTTCGGGAGCAGTTCTTC
TRBV24-1,TRBJ1-2,TRBD1,.,CATSEDRVDYGYTF,TGTGCCACCAGTGAGGACAGGGTCGACTATGGCTACACCTTC
TRBV29-1,TRBJ2-7,TRBD2,few,CSALAGSYEQYF,TGCAGCGCCCTAGCGGGTTCCTACGAGCAGTACTTC
TRBV9,TRBJ1-5,.,few,CASSAGGLSNQPQHF,TGTGCCAGCAGCGCCGGGGGGCTGTCCAATCAGCCCCAGCATTTT
TRBV11-2,TRBJ2-7,.,few,CASSLSSLGISELYEQYF,TGTGCCAGCAGCTTATCTTCACTAGGGATAAGCGAACTCTACGAGCAGTACTTC